This T cell receptor (beta chain) was found in a study of B cell selection in AIRE deficiency. In the original analysis: Conventional T cell pools: approximately 1x10^5 distinct patient, fewer than 1.5x10^5 donor TCRbeta sequences. Method: immunoSEQ multiplex PCR; TCRdb's copy keeps in-frame clones and lacks some. V and J calls and clone size are as listed in that table; D and trimming were resolved from the DNA. This sample has 20,000 to 25,000 clones; around 97% occur once, and the top ten carry 0.3%. Of note for this clone: No antigen is known for it.

V dropped 7 bases and J dropped 6 bases, with 6 bases sitting between them. The CDR3 is 11 amino acids. Germline CDR1 and CDR2: MDHEN and SYDVKM. Overall study findings and caveats: With only TCRbeta sequenced, 35% to 45% of shared healthy Treg sequences overlapped Tconv. About a third of healthy-donor shared Treg TCRbeta sequences appeared in patient Tconv cells. CDR3s were shorter in shared Treg sequences, reflecting few non-templated nucleotide insertions.

Conventional CD4 T cells were sorted as CD4+CD127+ cells. The sample taken for sequencing was conventional CD4+ T cells sorted from PBMCs. This receptor was identified in a human donor with AIRE deficiency. The chain combines TRBV28 with TRBJ2-2, with no clear D. As DNA, the CDR3 is TGTGCCAGCAACGTCGCCGGGGAGCTGTTTTTT. This translates into CASNVAGELFF.